The 15 T cell receptor beta chains below all came from one sample that was sequenced in a study of T cell repertoires in cytomegalovirus infection. The antigens these receptors bind are not known. TCRdb itself ran the reads through MiXCR, one entry per CDR3 protein. Here the sample spans some 940,000 distinct CDR3 sequences, around 30% being singletons. Source: cultured CD8+ T cells from PBMCs, taken from culture after CMV antigen stimulation. These receptors came from a human donor in good health (CMV status not recorded). Some clones in this sample may be carry-over from other donors' samples.

The chain employs TRBV5-1 and TRBJ2-5; D gene uncertain. CDR3 length: 13 amino acids. Looked up from germline, CDR1 is SGHRS and CDR2 is YFSETQ. Between the trimmed V and J ends, which lost 1 base and 3 bases, there was a span of 7 bases. The CDR3 is CASSLHQEETQYF. The CDR3 DNA sequence: TGCGCCAGCAGCTTGCACCAGGAAGAGACCCAGTACTTC.

The chain has TRBV29-1 and TRBJ2-7, with D unresolved. With 0 bases removed from V and 2 bases from J, the gap between germline ends came to 5 bases. Germline values: CDR1 SQVTM, CDR2 ANQGSEA. The CDR3 consists of 12 residues. The chain's CDR3 is CSVEDRTYEQYF. CDR3 DNA: TGCAGCGTTGAAGATAGGACCTACGAGCAGTACTTC.

The V and J genes are TRBV3-1 and TRBJ2-1; D is unclear. With 2 bases removed from V and 8 bases from J, the gap between germline ends came to 7 bases. Germline CDR1 and CDR2: LGHDT and YNNKEL (reference sequence). This CDR3 has 12 residues. The DNA of the CDR3 is TGTGCCAGCAGCCAATCTAGGCATGAGCAGTTCTTC. It specifies CASSQSRHEQFF.

This clonotype was detected only a few times. The V and J genes are TRBV6-5 and TRBJ1-2; tentatively, D is TRBD1 (6 bases). The V and J ends lost 5 bases and 4 bases respectively, with 14 bases between them. This CDR3 spans 14 amino acids. CDR1 and CDR2 from the germline V gene are MNHEY and SVGAGI. CDR3 sequence reads: CASSTPGQLYGYTF. The DNA for the CDR3 is TGTGCCAGCAGTACCCCGGGACAACTCTATGGCTACACCTTC.

The rearrangement joins TRBV6-1 to TRBJ1-5, with no clear D. Germline assignment: CDR1 MNHNS and CDR2 SASEGT. The CDR3 loop spans 12 amino acids. Trimming cost V 10 bases and J 3 bases, with 10 bases left between them. DNA for the CDR3: TGTGCCACTACCCGACTCAATCAGCCCCAGCATTTT. It yields the protein CATTRLNQPQHF.

V is TRBV6-1 and J is TRBJ2-7; D remains ambiguous. The CDR3 extends over 15 amino acids. CDR1 is MNHNS and CDR2 is SASEGT in the germline V gene. V lost 4 bases, J lost 4 bases, and 17 bases lay in between. CDR3 in DNA: TGTGCCAGCAGTGCCCCGCGTTTCGGAACTTACGAGCAGTACGTC. It specifies CASSAPRFGTYEQYV.

The chain links TRBV7-4 to TRBJ1-1; 7 nucleotides match TRBD1. With 3 bases clipped from V and 3 bases from J, the junction kept 7 bases outside the gene matches. The CDR3 loop spans 15 amino acids. Germline CDR1 reads SGHVT; CDR2 reads SQSDAQ. In DNA form, the CDR3 reads TGTGCCAGCAGCTTCCGGGACAGTGCCTACACTGAAGCTTTCTTT. Its protein product is CASSFRDSAYTEAFF.

This clonotype was counted many times. The V call is TRBV28, the J call TRBJ1-4, with no clear D. Trimming took 3 bases from V and 5 from J, leaving 22 bases between them. This CDR3 contains 18 residues. Germline-derived CDR1 and CDR2 are MDHEN and SYDVKM. In DNA form, the CDR3 reads TGTGCCAGCAGTTTTTCTCTGGCAGACACCAACGTGAATGAAAAACTGTTTTTT. Its translation is CASSFSLADTNVNEKLFF.

The chain links TRBV4-3 to TRBJ2-3, with a weak D call TRBD1 (5 bases). Germline V CDR1 and CDR2: LGHNA, YSLEER. The CDR3 has 15 residues. V was pared by 4 bases and J by 3 bases, with 14 bases between. CDR3 in amino acids: CASSPTGRGTDTQYF. The CDR3 nucleotides are TGCGCCAGCAGCCCAACAGGACGTGGAACAGATACGCAGTATTTT.

In this sample, this clonotype turned up a few times. The chain joins TRBV27 to TRBJ1-2; D unresolved. Trimming took off 4 bases at V and 3 bases at J, with 15 bases between the two ends. CDR3 length: 15 amino acids. The germline V gene has CDR1 MNHEY and CDR2 SMNVEV (reference sequence). The CDR3 loop reads CASSSLRSSDYGYTF. The CDR3 DNA is TGTGCCAGCAGTTCCCTAAGATCGTCGGACTATGGCTACACCTTC.

This clonotype has only a few counts. This sequence joins TRBV6-2 or TRBV6-3 and TRBJ2-2; D unclear. The CDR3 covers 14 residues. V shed 6 bases and J shed 0 bases, with 8 bases lying between them. Germline assignment: CDR1 MNHEY and CDR2 SVGEGT. The CDR3 nucleotides read TGTGCCAGCAGGAGGCTAGCGAACACCGGGGAGCTGTTTTTT. As protein: CASRRLANTGELFF.

This clonotype showed up just a few times. V and J are TRBV29-1 and TRBJ2-1; D is possibly TRBD1 (5 bases). V was cut by 1 base and J by 2 bases, with 15 bases left in between. The CDR3 has 16 amino acids. Germline assignment: CDR1 SQVTM and CDR2 ANQGSEA. DNA for the CDR3: TGCAGCGTTGAAGGGGCCGTGACAGAGGCCTACAATGAGCAGTTCTTC. It specifies CSVEGAVTEAYNEQFF.

There are a few counts of this clonotype. V gene TRBV6-1 combines with J gene TRBJ2-1; maybe TRBD1 (6 bases). CDR1 MNHNS and CDR2 SASEGT come from the germline V gene. Trimming took 5 bases from V and 2 from J, leaving 16 bases between them. This CDR3 is 16 amino acids long. CDR3 nucleotide sequence: TGTGCCAGCAGTAGGGAAGGGACACCAACCTACAATGAGCAGTTCTTC. Protein sequence: CASSREGTPTYNEQFF.

The chain carries TRBV4-2 and TRBJ1-1; 7 bases match TRBD1. The ends lost 8 bases at V and 7 bases at J; junction bases unmatched: 13. The CDR3 has 14 residues. Germline CDR1 reads LGHNA; CDR2 reads YNFKEQ. The CDR3 sequence is CASGLTGELSEAFF. Written as DNA, the CDR3 is TGTGCCAGCGGCCTTACAGGGGAATTGAGTGAAGCTTTCTTT.

The rearrangement uses TRBV7-9 and TRBJ1-1; D gene uncertain. Trimming pared 2 bases from V and 0 bases from J, leaving 37 bases between. The CDR3 is made up of 24 amino acids. Germline assignment: CDR1 SEHNR and CDR2 FQNEAQ (reference sequence). The CDR3 nucleotides are TGTGCCAGCAGCTTACATCACCTTCCGGGGAGTCGGAGAACTTCCTCAAACATGAACACTGAAGCTTTCTTT. Protein product: CASSLHHLPGSRRTSSNMNTEAFF.